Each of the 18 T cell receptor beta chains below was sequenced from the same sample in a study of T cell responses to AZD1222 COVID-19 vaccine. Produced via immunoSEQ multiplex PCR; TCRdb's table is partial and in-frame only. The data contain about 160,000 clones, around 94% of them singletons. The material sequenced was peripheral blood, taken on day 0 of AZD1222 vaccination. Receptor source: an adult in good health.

Here the CDR3 DNA reads TGTGCCAGCAGCTTGGTACAGGGTCTGAATGAAAAACTGTTTTTT. Protein sequence: CASSLVQGLNEKLFF. The J gene is TRBJ1-4, the V gene TRBV7-2; D is perhaps TRBD1 (6 bases). V lost 3 bases and J lost 5, with 13 bases in between. From germline, CDR1 is SGHTA and CDR2 FQGNSA. The CDR3 is 15 residues long.

CDR3 nucleotides: TGTGCCAGCAGCCGATACCCCGGGGAGCTGTTTTTT. Translated, it gives CASSRYPGELFF. The V gene is TRBV7-8, the J gene TRBJ2-2; D is unresolved. From germline, CDR1 is SGHVS and CDR2 FQNEAQ. The CDR3 sequence is 12 residues long. Trimming took off 5 bases at V and 6 bases at J, with 7 bases between the two ends. Supplemented by reference TRBV7-8 and TRBJ2-2, the full variable domain reads GAGVSQSPRYKVAKRGQDVALRCDPISGHVSLFWYQQALGQGPEFLTYFQNEAQLDKSGLPSDRFFAERPEGSVSTLKIQRTQQEDSAVYLCASSRYPGELFFGEGSRLTVL.

The CDR3 DNA reads as TGCGCCAGCAGCCAAGGAGCCGGGGCACCGGTCACTGAAGCTTTCTTT. It encodes CASSQGAGAPVTEAFF. This chain connects TRBV4-1 to TRBJ1-1; possibly TRBD1 for D (5 bases). Germline assignment: CDR1 MGHRA and CDR2 YSYEKL. V shed 1 base and J shed 4 bases, with 16 bases lying between them. The CDR3 has 16 residues.

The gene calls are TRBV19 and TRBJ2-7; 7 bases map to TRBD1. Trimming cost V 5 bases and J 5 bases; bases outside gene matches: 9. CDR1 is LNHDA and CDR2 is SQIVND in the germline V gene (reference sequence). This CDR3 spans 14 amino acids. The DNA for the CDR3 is TGTGCCAGTAGTCCCCGACTACAGGGGAACGAGCAGTACTTC. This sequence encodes CASSPRLQGNEQYF.

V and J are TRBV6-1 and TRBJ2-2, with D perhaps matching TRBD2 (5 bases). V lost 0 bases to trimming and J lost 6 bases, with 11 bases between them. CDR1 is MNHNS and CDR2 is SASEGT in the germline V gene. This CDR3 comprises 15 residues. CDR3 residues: CASSEAPLVAGELFF. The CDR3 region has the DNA TGTGCCAGCAGTGAAGCCCCACTAGTTGCCGGGGAGCTGTTTTTT.

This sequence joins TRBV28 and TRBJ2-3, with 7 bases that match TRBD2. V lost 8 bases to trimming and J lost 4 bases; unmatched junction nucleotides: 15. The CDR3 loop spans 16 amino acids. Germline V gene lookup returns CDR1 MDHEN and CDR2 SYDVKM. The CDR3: CASPVSGVPGADTQYF. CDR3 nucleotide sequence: TGTGCCAGCCCAGTAAGCGGGGTGCCCGGGGCAGATACGCAGTATTTT.

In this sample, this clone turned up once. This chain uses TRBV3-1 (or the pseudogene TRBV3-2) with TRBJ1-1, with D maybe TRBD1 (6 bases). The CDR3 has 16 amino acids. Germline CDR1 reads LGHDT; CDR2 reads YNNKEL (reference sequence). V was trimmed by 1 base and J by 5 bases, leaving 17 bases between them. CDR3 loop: CASSQARGGAGTEAFF. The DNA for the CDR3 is TGTGCCAGCAGCCAAGCCAGAGGGGGGGCTGGAACTGAAGCTTTCTTT.

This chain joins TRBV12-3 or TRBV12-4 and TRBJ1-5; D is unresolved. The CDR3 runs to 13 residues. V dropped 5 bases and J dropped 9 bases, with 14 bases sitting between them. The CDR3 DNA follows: TGTGCCAGCAGTAATCGGAGCAGGTTGCCCCAGCATTTT. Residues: CASSNRSRLPQHF.

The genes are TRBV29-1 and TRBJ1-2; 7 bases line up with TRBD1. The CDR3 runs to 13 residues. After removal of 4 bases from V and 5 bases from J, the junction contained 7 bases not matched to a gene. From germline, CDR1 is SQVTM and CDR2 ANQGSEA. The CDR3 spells CSVGGQSKYGYTF. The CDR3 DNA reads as TGCAGCGTTGGGGGACAGTCAAAATATGGCTACACCTTC. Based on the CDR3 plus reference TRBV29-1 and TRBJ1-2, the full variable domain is SAVISQKPSRDICQRGTSLTIQCQVDSQVTMMFWYRQQPGQSLTLIATANQGSEATYESGFVIDKFPISRPNLTFSTLTVSNMSPEDSSIYLCSVGGQSKYGYTFGSGTRLTVV.

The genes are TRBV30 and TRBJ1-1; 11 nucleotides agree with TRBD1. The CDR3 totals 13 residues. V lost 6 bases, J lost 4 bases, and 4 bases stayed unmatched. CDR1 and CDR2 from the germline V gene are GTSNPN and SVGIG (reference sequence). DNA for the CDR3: TGTGCCTGTTTGGGGACAGGGGGCACTGAAGCTTTCTTT. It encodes CACLGTGGTEAFF. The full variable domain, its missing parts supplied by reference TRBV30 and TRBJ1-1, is SQTIHQWPATLVQPVGSPLSLECTVEGTSNPNLYWYRQAAGRGLQLLFYSVGIGQISSEVPQNLSASRPQDRQFILSSKKLLLSDSGFYLCACLGTGGTEAFFGQGTRLTVV.

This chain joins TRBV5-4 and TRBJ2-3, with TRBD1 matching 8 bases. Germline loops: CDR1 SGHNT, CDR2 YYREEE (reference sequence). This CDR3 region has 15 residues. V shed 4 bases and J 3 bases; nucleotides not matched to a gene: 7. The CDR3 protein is CASSTGTGRTDTQYF. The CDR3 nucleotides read TGTGCCAGCAGCACCGGGACAGGAAGGACAGATACGCAGTATTTT.

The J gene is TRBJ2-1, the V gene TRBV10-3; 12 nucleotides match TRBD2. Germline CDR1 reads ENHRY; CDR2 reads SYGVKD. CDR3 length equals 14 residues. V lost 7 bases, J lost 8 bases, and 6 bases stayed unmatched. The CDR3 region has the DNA TGTGCCATCACCCCTAGCGGGGGGGCATATGAGCAGTTCTTC. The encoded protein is CAITPSGGAYEQFF.

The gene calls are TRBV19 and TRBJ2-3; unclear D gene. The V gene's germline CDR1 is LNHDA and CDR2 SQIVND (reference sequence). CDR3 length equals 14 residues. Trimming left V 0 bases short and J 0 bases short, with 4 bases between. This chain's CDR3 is CASSIEDSTDTQYF. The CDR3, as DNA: TGTGCCAGTAGTATAGAGGACAGCACAGATACGCAGTATTTT.

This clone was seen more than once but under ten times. The CDR3 nucleotides read TGTGCCAGCAGTCCACAGGGGTGGGTCAGTTCCGTTACTTCGGGAGGAAACACCATATATTTT. Its translation is CASSPQGWVSSVTSGGNTIYF. The V and J genes are TRBV27 and TRBJ1-3, with 7 nucleotides matching TRBD1. The trim removed 5 bases at V and 4 bases at J, leaving 26 bases unmatched. Germline V gene data show CDR1 as MNHEY and CDR2 as SMNVEV (reference sequence). The CDR3 is 21 residues long.

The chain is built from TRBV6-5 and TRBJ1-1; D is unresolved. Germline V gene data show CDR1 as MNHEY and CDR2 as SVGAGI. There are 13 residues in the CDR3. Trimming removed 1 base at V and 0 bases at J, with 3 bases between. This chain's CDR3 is CASSYYLNTEAFF. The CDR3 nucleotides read TGTGCCAGCAGTTACTACCTGAACACTGAAGCTTTCTTT.

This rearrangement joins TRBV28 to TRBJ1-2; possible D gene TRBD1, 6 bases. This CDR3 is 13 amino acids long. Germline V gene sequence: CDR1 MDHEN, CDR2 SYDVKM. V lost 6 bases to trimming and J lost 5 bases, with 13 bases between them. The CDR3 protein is CASSLRGGYGYTF. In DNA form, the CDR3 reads TGTGCCAGCAGCCTCAGGGGTGGATATGGCTACACCTTC.

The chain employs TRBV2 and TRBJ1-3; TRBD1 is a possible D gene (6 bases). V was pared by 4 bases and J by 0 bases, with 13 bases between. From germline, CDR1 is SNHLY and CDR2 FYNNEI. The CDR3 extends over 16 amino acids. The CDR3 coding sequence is TGTGCCAGCAGTGGGACAGCGCCGTTCTCTGGAAACACCATATATTTT. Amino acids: CASSGTAPFSGNTIYF.

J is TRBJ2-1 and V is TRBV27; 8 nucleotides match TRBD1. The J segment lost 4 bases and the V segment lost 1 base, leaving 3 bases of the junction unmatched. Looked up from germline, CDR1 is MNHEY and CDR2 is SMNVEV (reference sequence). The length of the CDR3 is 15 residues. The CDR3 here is CASSLLQGAYNEQFF. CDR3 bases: TGTGCCAGCAGTTTATTGCAGGGGGCTTACAATGAGCAGTTCTTC.